What follows describes a single TCR beta chain. The antigen remains undetermined. The data stem from a study of T cell responses to AZD1222 COVID-19 vaccine. Study-level information: Second-dose schedules of about 4 or about 12 weeks were combined.

Study conclusions and caveats: Sampling captured repertoires only after the peak T cell response. Donors were chiefly white British, with a greater number of females, and clonal diversity was perhaps underestimated. Receipt of two AZD1222 doses was followed by a rise in Spike-specific TCR breadth and depth.

Sequencing used immunoSEQ multiplex PCR; TCRdb keeps in-frame clones, though not all of them. Seen here are under 75,000 clones, approximately 84% observed once, and the top ten hold around 16%. The CDR3 spans 17 residues. CDR1 and CDR2 (germline): SGHTA, FQGNSA. The V and J ends lost 0 bases and 0 bases, in that order; junction bases with no gene match: 6. This clonotype was obtained from an adult in good health. This material consisted of peripheral blood, taken on day 0 of AZD1222 vaccination. The rearrangement links TRBV7-2 to TRBJ1-2, with 8 bases that match TRBD1. In nucleotides, the CDR3 is TGTGCCAGCAGCTTAGCAACAGGGGGGGTTGCTAACTATGGCTACACCTTC. Protein sequence: CASSLATGGVANYGYTF.